The following is a TCR beta chain sequence with its context. Its target is unknown. TCRdb independently ran MiXCR on the 5' RACE reads; one entry per CDR3 protein. This sample has 250,000 to 300,000 distinct CDR3 sequences, with around 5.2% found just once. The entry originates in a study of T cells after yellow fever vaccination. In the study overall: SMART-Seq v4 Ultra Low Input prepared the low-cell-number fractions. Findings and caveats of the study: It was the secondary response that reached its peak faster, day 5 versus 15, but it was weaker. Only a small proportion of the clonotypes turned up in both the CD4 and the CD8 compartments, likely arising from convergent recombination.

This CDR3 has 14 residues. Trimming pared 5 bases from V and 2 bases from J, leaving 12 bases between. The chain recombines TRBV12-3 or TRBV12-4 with TRBJ1-1; weak D call: TRBD1 (6 bases). The clonotype was recovered from a man in his late teens or twenties who received the YFV17D yellow fever vaccine. Source: CD4+ T cells sorted from PBMCs, taken on the day of the yellow fever booster vaccination. The CDR3 DNA sequence: TGTGCCAGCAGTGGAGACAGGACCAACACTGAAGCTTTCTTT. Its translation: CASSGDRTNTEAFF.